This T cell receptor beta chain derives from a study of T-cell memory formation after mild COVID-19 (dated by TCRdb to about 2021). With respect to the entire study: TCR sequence clusters from the two donors were largely donor specific. In a couple of donors, T-cell clones that expanded and contracted after mild COVID-19 were tracked by sequencing TCRalpha and TCRbeta repertoires over time. The cohort comprised two young, previously healthy adult volunteers, one female and one male. On the study overall, not on this receptor specifically: Some responding clones were detected in pre-infection memory, which suggested that pre-existing cross-reactive memory T cells had joined the SARS-CoV-2 response. Contracting CD4+ clones turned up mainly in the CM and EM memory subsets, whereas EMRA was where CD8+ clones were enriched. SARS-CoV-2 specificity was not confirmed for the second-wave clones peaking on day 37. Balanced CD4/CD8 phenotypes were observed for clones contracting from day 15 to 85, whereas a bias towards CD4+ was observed for a second wave of clones expanding from day 15 to 37. Only a couple of mild cases were covered in the study, and larger cohorts including severe cases with pre-infection samples were considered necessary.

The sequencer was an Illumina NovaSeq 6000. TCRalpha and TCRbeta cDNA libraries were constructed by 5'RACE with constant-segment primers, with sample barcodes and unique molecular identifiers being introduced. RNA was extracted from every sample with Trizol reagent. The libraries were amplified in two PCR steps, and the second step added a second sample barcode and Illumina TruSeq adapters. Sequencing of libraries was performed on an Illumina NovaSeq with 2 x 150 bp paired-end reads. As for the authors' bioinformatics: Reads were demultiplexed and collapsed into UMI-guided consensus sequences with migec v1.2.7. Using mixcr v2.1.11, the UMI consensuses were aligned to TRA and TRB V and J templates and assembled into clonotypes. Clonotypes were classified as expanded or contracted when called significant by both edgeR and NoisET, with noise models trained on biological replicates. For edgeR calls, the thresholds were a false discovery rate-adjusted p below 0.01 and a log2 fold-change of 1. PCA with hierarchical clustering of max-normalized trajectories of the 1000 most abundant clonotypes was used as exploratory dynamics analysis. Each responding clone was given a CD4 or CD8 phenotype based on the CD4+ and CD8+ repertoires, which had been sequenced separately. TCRdb trimmed public reads at Q25 via fastp, called clones via MiXCR and kept in-frame beta chains. Identical CDR3 protein sequences are pooled into one entry, listed with their most common genes and DNA. None of the V and J calls come from the authors' own analysis; TCRdb made them. The sample records about 400,000 distinct CDR3 sequences, approximately 24% of which are singletons. The top ten clones comprise 7% to 9.5% of the sample.

This clonotype has a handful of counts. No antigen is known for it. Qualities for individual bases were not recorded, and no much larger clone is one base off. PBMCs were isolated by Ficoll-Paque density gradient centrifugation. This clonotype was obtained from an adult woman who had mild COVID-19 (a few samples of this study predate the infection). The sample titles of this study are shuffled in the database, so cell type and time point are left out; the donor was told from shared clones. The material sequenced was PBMCs or a T cell subset sorted from them (not recorded which).

The bases are TGTGCCAGCAGCTTTACCGGGACAGACTACAATGAGCAGTTCTTC. This gives the protein CASSFTGTDYNEQFF. The chain links TRBV5-6 with TRBJ2-1, and 7 bases in between align with TRBD1. V is trimmed back by 2 bases and J by 3 bases, and the junction contains 5 bases that no gene match accounts for. The CDR3 measures 15 amino acids from cysteine to phenylalanine. The only DNA kept is the CDR3, 45 bases in frame from the first base. Per the germline V gene, SGHDT is the CDR1 and YYEEEE is the CDR2.